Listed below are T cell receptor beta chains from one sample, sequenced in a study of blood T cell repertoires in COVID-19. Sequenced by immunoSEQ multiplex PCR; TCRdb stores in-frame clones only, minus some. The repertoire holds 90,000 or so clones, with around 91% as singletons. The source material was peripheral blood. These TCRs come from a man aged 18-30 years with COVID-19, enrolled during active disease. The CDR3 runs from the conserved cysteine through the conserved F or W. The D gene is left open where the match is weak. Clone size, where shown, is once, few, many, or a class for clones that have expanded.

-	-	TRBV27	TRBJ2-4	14	CASMRNGDKNIQYF	TGTGCCAGCATGAGGAACGGAGACAAAAACATTCAGTACTTC
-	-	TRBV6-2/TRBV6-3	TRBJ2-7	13	CASSYSIPDEQYF	TGTGCCAGCAGTTACTCGATCCCGGACGAGCAGTACTTC
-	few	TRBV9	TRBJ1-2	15	CASSVVDGERYGYTF	TGTGCCAGCAGCGTAGTGGACGGGGAGCGCTATGGCTACACCTTC
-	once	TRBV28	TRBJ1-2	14	CASSPKQGRDGYTF	TGTGCCAGCAGCCCCAAACAGGGAAGGGATGGCTACACCTTC
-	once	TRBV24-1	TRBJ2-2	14	CATSDLTGPGELFF	TGTGCCACCAGTGATCTTACAGGGCCCGGGGAGCTGTTTTTT
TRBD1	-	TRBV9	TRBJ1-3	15	CASSVRTGAGNTIYF	TGTGCCAGCAGCGTAAGGACAGGGGCTGGAAACACCATATATTTT
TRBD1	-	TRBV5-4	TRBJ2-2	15	CASSPGGLKPGELFF	TGTGCCAGCAGCCCAGGGGGCTTAAAACCCGGGGAGCTGTTTTTT
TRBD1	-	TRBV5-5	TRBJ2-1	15	CASSITGARYNEQFF	TGTGCCAGCAGCATAACAGGGGCCCGGTACAATGAGCAGTTCTTC
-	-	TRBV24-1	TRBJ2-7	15	CATRDSISGPYEQYF	TGTGCCACCCGGGACTCCATTAGCGGTCCCTACGAGCAGTACTTC
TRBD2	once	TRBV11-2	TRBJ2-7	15	CASSLFAGGAYEQYF	TGTGCCAGCAGCTTATTCGCGGGAGGGGCCTACGAGCAGTACTTC
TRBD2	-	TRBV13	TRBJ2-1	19	CASSQTTSLSGGTYNEQFF	TGTGCCAGCAGCCAAACCACCAGCCTTAGCGGGGGAACCTACAATGAGCAGTTCTTC
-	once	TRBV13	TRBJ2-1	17	CASRPLFRAGSNNEQFF	TGTGCCAGCAGGCCCCTATTCCGGGCAGGGTCGAACAATGAGCAGTTCTTC
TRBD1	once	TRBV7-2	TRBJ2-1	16	CASSLVARGPYNEQFF	TGTGCCAGCAGCTTAGTTGCCAGGGGGCCTTACAATGAGCAGTTCTTC
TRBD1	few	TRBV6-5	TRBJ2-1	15	CASIPGGTGGDEQFF	TGTGCCAGCATCCCCGGCGGGACAGGGGGTGATGAGCAGTTCTTC
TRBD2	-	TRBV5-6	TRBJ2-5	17	CASSLASSGRVQETQYF	TGTGCCAGCAGCTTGGCCTCTAGCGGGAGGGTCCAAGAGACCCAGTACTTC
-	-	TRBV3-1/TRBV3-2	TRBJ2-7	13	CASSRDSFYEQYF	TGTGCCAGCAGCCGGGACTCTTTCTACGAGCAGTACTTC
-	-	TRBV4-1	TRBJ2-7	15	CASSQLLTVNYEQYF	TGCGCCAGCAGCCAACTTTTGACAGTTAACTACGAGCAGTACTTC
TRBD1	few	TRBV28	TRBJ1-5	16	CASSLLGQGDNQPQHF	TGTGCCAGCAGTTTATTAGGGCAGGGGGACAATCAGCCCCAGCATTTT
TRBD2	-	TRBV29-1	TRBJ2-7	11	CSTRLAGEQYF	TGCAGCACCCGACTAGCGGGGGAGCAGTACTTC
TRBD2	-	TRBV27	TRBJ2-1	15	CASSIGLAGFNEQFF	TGTGCCAGCAGTATAGGACTAGCGGGATTCAATGAGCAGTTCTTC
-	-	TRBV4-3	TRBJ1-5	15	CASSQVLQWAQPQHF	TGCGCCAGCAGCCAAGTTCTCCAGTGGGCTCAGCCCCAGCATTTT
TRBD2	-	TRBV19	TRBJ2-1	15	CASSLGLAGNNEQFF	TGTGCCAGTAGTTTGGGACTAGCGGGGAACAATGAGCAGTTCTTC
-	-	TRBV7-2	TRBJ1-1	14	CASSSTNFQGEAFF	TGTGCCAGCAGCTCCACTAATTTTCAGGGAGAAGCTTTCTTT
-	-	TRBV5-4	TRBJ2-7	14	CASSLAGTDNEQYF	TGTGCCAGCAGCTTGGCCGGCACAGACAACGAGCAGTACTTC
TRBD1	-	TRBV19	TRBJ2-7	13	CASSPGQYYEQYF	TGTGCCAGTAGTCCGGGACAGTACTACGAGCAGTACTTC
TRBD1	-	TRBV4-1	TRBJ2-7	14	CASSQVDRGHEQYF	TGCGCCAGCAGCCAGGTGGACAGGGGTCACGAGCAGTACTTC
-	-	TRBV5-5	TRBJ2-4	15	CASSFEERAKNIQYF	TGTGCCAGCAGTTTCGAGGAGCGGGCCAAAAACATTCAGTACTTC
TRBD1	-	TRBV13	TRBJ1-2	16	CASSSAGQGFRYGYTF	TGTGCCAGCAGCTCCGCGGGACAGGGGTTTCGGTATGGCTACACCTTC
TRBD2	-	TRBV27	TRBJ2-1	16	CASSLPGGPLLNEQFF	TGTGCCAGCAGTTTACCGGGAGGGCCCCTTTTGAATGAGCAGTTCTTC
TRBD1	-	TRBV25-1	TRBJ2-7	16	CASGGTGVYGIYEQYF	TGTGCCAGCGGCGGGACAGGGGTGTACGGGATCTACGAGCAGTACTTC
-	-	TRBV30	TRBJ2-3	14	CAWSISGAQVTQYF	TGTGCCTGGAGTATTTCAGGGGCGCAGGTTACGCAGTATTTT
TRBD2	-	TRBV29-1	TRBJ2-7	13	CSAISGSSYEQYF	TGCAGCGCGATTAGCGGGTCCTCCTACGAGCAGTACTTC
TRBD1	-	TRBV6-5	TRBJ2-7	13	CASTATGGYEQYF	TGTGCCAGCACCGCCACAGGGGGCTACGAGCAGTACTTC
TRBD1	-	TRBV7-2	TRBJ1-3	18	CASSLIPAGQGTGNTIYF	TGTGCCAGCAGCTTAATACCGGCTGGACAGGGTACTGGAAACACCATATATTTT
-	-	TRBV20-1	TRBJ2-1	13	CSASIGGAHEQFF	TGCAGTGCTAGTATCGGGGGTGCCCATGAGCAGTTCTTC
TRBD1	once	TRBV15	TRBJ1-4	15	CATSIKTGRGEKLLF	TGTGCCACCAGCATCAAGACAGGGCGGGGTGAAAAACTGCTTTTT
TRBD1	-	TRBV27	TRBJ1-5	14	CASSKDRGGQPQHF	TGTGCCAGCAGCAAGGACAGGGGCGGTCAGCCCCAGCATTTT
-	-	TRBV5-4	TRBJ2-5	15	CASRAEEASVETQYF	TGTGCCAGCAGGGCTGAGGAGGCATCGGTTGAGACCCAGTACTTC
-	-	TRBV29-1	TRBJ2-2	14	CSVQGGVNTGELFF	TGCAGCGTTCAAGGGGGGGTAAACACCGGGGAGCTGTTTTTT